The sequence of this TCR beta chain was determined in a study of OX40 agonist ivuxolimab in advanced cancers. Study-level background: The diagnoses of dose-escalation patients were hepatocellular carcinoma, melanoma, renal cell or head and neck cancer. Past anti-PD-1, anti-PD-L1 or anti-CTLA-4 therapy was accepted, and around 40% had received some.

The CDR3 is 16 amino acids. The V segment lost 6 bases and the J segment 1 base; nucleotides outside the gene matches: 5. Germline CDR1 and CDR2: SNHLY and FYNNEI. Worth noting for this clone: Its antigen is not identified.

Whole-study findings and limits: Among the lowest peripheral clonal expansion occurred in 0.1-3.0 mg/kg partial responders. There was clonal expansion of CD4+ and CD8+ blood T cells by week 6 at 0.1 to 3.0 mg/kg.

This table comes from immunoSEQ multiplex PCR, and its TCRdb copy is limited to in-frame clones, with some not included. The data hold tens of thousands of clones, with over 75% observed a single time. Source: CD4+ or CD8+ T cells sorted from blood, taken in a trial of the OX40 agonist ivuxolimab. This TCR was recovered from an adult with an advanced solid tumor such as melanoma, head and neck, liver or kidney cancer. This sequence joins TRBV2 and TRBJ2-3; 12 bases match TRBD2. The CDR3 DNA reads as TGTGCCAGCAGGCGACTAGCGGGAGACGGCACAGATACGCAGTATTTT. Translation gives CASRRLAGDGTDTQYF.